This T cell receptor beta chain was profiled in a study of CD8+CD57+ T cells in acquired aplastic anemia. Overall study: Sorted CD4+ and CD8+ cells yielded DNA averaging around 3.2 ug.

This clonotype was seen a few times. It was patients with CD8+CD57+ cell expansion by flow cytometry who were chosen for sequencing. All participating patients were living with severe acquired aplastic anemia. TCR beta VDJ and CDR3 profiles were obtained from a genomic DNA template. TCRdb re-called the reads through MiXCR, storing one row per CDR3 protein. The sample carries more than 150,000 distinct CDR3 sequences, over 40% recorded once. This CDR3 spans 16 amino acids. V was clipped by 5 bases and J by 4 bases; unmatched bases: 11. Germline lookup yields CDR1 SGHTA and CDR2 FQGTGA. This receptor was identified in a human donor with aplastic anemia. This chain joins TRBV7-3 and TRBJ2-3; TRBD1 matches at 8 bases. The sequenced sample was sorted CD4+, CD8+, or CD8+CD57+ T cells (not recorded which) from PBMCs. The CDR3 DNA follows: TGTGCCAGCAGCCAATCCCGGACAGGGACTTCAGATACGCAGTATTTT. Translated: CASSQSRTGTSDTQYF.